These T cell receptor beta chains were read from a single sample in a study of T cells after posttransplantation cyclophosphamide. Repertoires were generated with immunoSEQ multiplex PCR, while TCRdb's copy carries only in-frame clones and drops some. The sample shows about 41,000 clones, no singletons; the ten largest hold around 5.9%. The sample consisted of PBMCs. The receptors stem from a man aged 25 to 45 in good health and a related stem cell transplant donor. The CDR3 runs from the conserved cysteine through the conserved F or W. The order of the fields is clone size, J gene, D gene, V gene, CDR3 protein, CDR3 DNA. A D gene is named only where the DNA matches it firmly. Some rows mark clone size as missing; the rest say once, few, many or name a class of expanded clone.

clone size: many; J gene: TRBJ1-6; D gene: TRBD1; V gene: TRBV7-9; CDR3 protein: CASRKTGTGINNSPLHF; CDR3 DNA: TGTGCCAGCAGAAAAACCGGGACAGGGATTAATAATTCACCCCTCCACTTT
clone size: many; J gene: TRBJ2-1; D gene: TRBD2; V gene: TRBV6-6; CDR3 protein: CASSYRRGGEANEQFF; CDR3 DNA: TGTGCCAGCAGTTACCGCCGGGGGGGAGAGGCCAATGAGCAGTTCTTC
clone size: many; J gene: TRBJ1-1; D gene: .; V gene: TRBV19; CDR3 protein: CASSIRGPGNTEAFF; CDR3 DNA: TGTGCCAGTAGTATAAGAGGGCCAGGGAACACTGAAGCTTTCTTT
clone size: many; J gene: TRBJ2-7; D gene: TRBD1; V gene: TRBV10-3; CDR3 protein: CATQDRVYEQYF; CDR3 DNA: TGTGCCACCCAGGACAGGGTGTACGAGCAGTACTTC
clone size: many; J gene: TRBJ1-5; D gene: .; V gene: TRBV19; CDR3 protein: CASKQGNQPQHF; CDR3 DNA: TGTGCCAGTAAACAGGGAAATCAGCCCCAGCATTTT
clone size: many; J gene: TRBJ2-1; D gene: TRBD1; V gene: TRBV9; CDR3 protein: CASSVTQGVDYNEQFF; CDR3 DNA: TGTGCCAGCAGCGTAACACAGGGGGTGGACTACAATGAGCAGTTCTTC
clone size: many; J gene: TRBJ2-7; D gene: .; V gene: TRBV6-5; CDR3 protein: CASSNRVEQYF; CDR3 DNA: TGTGCCAGCAGTAACAGGGTTGAGCAGTACTTC
clone size: few; J gene: TRBJ1-1; D gene: TRBD1; V gene: TRBV29-1; CDR3 protein: CSARTGHEAFF; CDR3 DNA: TGCAGCGCCAGGACAGGCCATGAAGCTTTCTTT
clone size: many; J gene: TRBJ2-3; D gene: TRBD2; V gene: TRBV5-1; CDR3 protein: CASSSTSRSTDTQYF; CDR3 DNA: TGCGCCAGCAGCTCGACTAGCCGTAGCACAGATACGCAGTATTTT
clone size: many; J gene: TRBJ1-2; D gene: TRBD1; V gene: TRBV27; CDR3 protein: CASSFSGTGVNYGYTF; CDR3 DNA: TGTGCCAGCAGTTTCAGCGGGACAGGGGTTAACTATGGCTACACCTTC
clone size: many; J gene: TRBJ1-6; D gene: .; V gene: TRBV4-3; CDR3 protein: CASSQDKGETLGSPLHF; CDR3 DNA: TGCGCCAGCAGCCAAGATAAGGGGGAAACTTTGGGATCACCCCTCCACTTT
clone size: many; J gene: TRBJ2-1; D gene: TRBD2; V gene: TRBV19; CDR3 protein: CASSIQSGGARGEQFF; CDR3 DNA: TGTGCCAGTAGTATTCAATCGGGGGGGGCACGGGGTGAGCAGTTCTTC
clone size: many; J gene: TRBJ1-6; D gene: .; V gene: TRBV6-5; CDR3 protein: CASSYSQGTSPLHF; CDR3 DNA: TGTGCCAGCAGTTACTCACAGGGAACCTCACCCCTCCACTTT
clone size: many; J gene: TRBJ2-2; D gene: .; V gene: TRBV6-1; CDR3 protein: CASSDRDTGELFF; CDR3 DNA: TGTGCCAGCAGTGACAGGGACACCGGGGAGCTGTTTTTT
clone size: many; J gene: TRBJ2-3; D gene: TRBD1; V gene: TRBV6-2/TRBV6-3; CDR3 protein: CASNLGGPTDTQYF; CDR3 DNA: TGTGCCAGCAACCTAGGGGGCCCCACAGATACGCAGTATTTT
clone size: many; J gene: TRBJ1-3; D gene: .; V gene: TRBV5-1; CDR3 protein: CASSFTGPSSGNTIYF; CDR3 DNA: TGCGCCAGCAGCTTCACAGGGCCCAGCTCTGGAAACACCATATATTTT
clone size: .; J gene: TRBJ2-5; D gene: .; V gene: TRBV7-2; CDR3 protein: CASSLGLEYQETQYF; CDR3 DNA: TGTGCCAGCAGCTTGGGGCTCGAGTACCAAGAGACCCAGTACTTC
clone size: many; J gene: TRBJ1-1; D gene: TRBD1; V gene: TRBV7-9; CDR3 protein: CASSLAAGTGLNTEAFF; CDR3 DNA: TGTGCCAGCAGCTTAGCAGCCGGGACAGGGCTGAACACTGAAGCTTTCTTT
clone size: many; J gene: TRBJ2-5; D gene: .; V gene: TRBV7-2; CDR3 protein: CASSLGSRNLETQYF; CDR3 DNA: TGTGCCAGCAGCTTAGGATCCAGGAATCTGGAGACCCAGTACTTC
clone size: many; J gene: TRBJ1-5; D gene: .; V gene: TRBV6-1; CDR3 protein: CASSEAQGGPQHF; CDR3 DNA: TGTGCCAGCAGTGAAGCACAGGGAGGGCCCCAGCATTTT
clone size: many; J gene: TRBJ2-5; D gene: .; V gene: TRBV12-3/TRBV12-4; CDR3 protein: CASSFTGLGGETQYF; CDR3 DNA: TGTGCCAGCAGTTTCACGGGCCTCGGGGGAGAGACCCAGTACTTC
clone size: .; J gene: TRBJ2-3; D gene: .; V gene: TRBV4-2; CDR3 protein: CASSQDRSGEGEKDTQYF; CDR3 DNA: TGTGCCAGCAGCCAAGATAGATCCGGAGAGGGGGAGAAAGATACGCAGTATTTT
clone size: few; J gene: TRBJ2-3; D gene: TRBD2; V gene: TRBV19; CDR3 protein: CASSSASGASDTQYF; CDR3 DNA: TGTGCCAGTAGTAGCGCTAGCGGGGCCTCAGATACGCAGTATTTT
clone size: many; J gene: TRBJ2-1; D gene: TRBD1; V gene: TRBV6-2/TRBV6-3; CDR3 protein: CASSYSGTGMGEQFF; CDR3 DNA: TGTGCCAGCAGTTACTCCGGGACAGGGATGGGTGAGCAGTTCTTC
clone size: many; J gene: TRBJ2-7; D gene: TRBD2; V gene: TRBV6-5; CDR3 protein: CASTRGDEQYF; CDR3 DNA: TGTGCCAGCACCCGGGGGGACGAGCAGTACTTC
clone size: many; J gene: TRBJ1-3; D gene: .; V gene: TRBV29-1; CDR3 protein: CSVRTDGNTIYF; CDR3 DNA: TGCAGCGTTCGGACAGACGGAAACACCATATATTTT
clone size: many; J gene: TRBJ2-5; D gene: .; V gene: TRBV9; CDR3 protein: CASSAQGGETQYF; CDR3 DNA: TGTGCCAGCAGCGCACAGGGAGGGGAGACCCAGTACTTC
clone size: many; J gene: TRBJ1-2; D gene: TRBD1; V gene: TRBV6-5; CDR3 protein: CASSLQGAGNYGYTF; CDR3 DNA: TGTGCCAGCAGTCTACAGGGGGCGGGTAACTATGGCTACACCTTC
clone size: many; J gene: TRBJ1-6; D gene: .; V gene: TRBV2; CDR3 protein: CASSGQGNSPLHF; CDR3 DNA: TGTGCCAGCAGTGGTCAGGGAAATTCACCCCTCCACTTT
clone size: many; J gene: TRBJ2-1; D gene: TRBD2; V gene: TRBV7-3; CDR3 protein: CASSPSGGPYNEQFF; CDR3 DNA: TGTGCCAGCAGCCCTAGCGGGGGCCCTTACAATGAGCAGTTCTTC
clone size: many; J gene: TRBJ1-5; D gene: .; V gene: TRBV6-5; CDR3 protein: CASSYGQNSNQPQHF; CDR3 DNA: TGTGCCAGCAGTTACGGACAGAATAGCAATCAGCCCCAGCATTTT
clone size: .; J gene: TRBJ1-5; D gene: .; V gene: TRBV6-5; CDR3 protein: CASSYLQYQPQHF; CDR3 DNA: TGTGCCAGCAGTTACTTGCAGTATCAGCCCCAGCATTTT
clone size: few; J gene: TRBJ2-5; D gene: .; V gene: TRBV12-3/TRBV12-4; CDR3 protein: CASSFKETQYF; CDR3 DNA: TGTGCCAGCAGTTTCAAAGAGACCCAGTACTTC
clone size: many; J gene: TRBJ1-2; D gene: .; V gene: TRBV6-5; CDR3 protein: CASSYLGQKLTGYTF; CDR3 DNA: TGTGCCAGCAGTTACTTGGGCCAAAAGCTTACGGGCTACACCTTC
clone size: .; J gene: TRBJ2-5; D gene: TRBD1; V gene: TRBV20-1; CDR3 protein: CSAKQGETQYF; CDR3 DNA: TGCAGTGCTAAACAGGGGGAGACCCAGTACTTC
clone size: many; J gene: TRBJ2-5; D gene: .; V gene: TRBV7-9; CDR3 protein: CASSLSRETQYF; CDR3 DNA: TGTGCCAGCAGCTTATCACGGGAGACCCAGTACTTC
clone size: many; J gene: TRBJ2-1; D gene: TRBD2; V gene: TRBV2; CDR3 protein: CASMKTSGGAKNEQFF; CDR3 DNA: TGTGCCAGCATGAAAACTAGCGGGGGGGCCAAGAATGAGCAGTTCTTC